This note documents a single T cell receptor (beta chain) sequence. What antigen it recognizes has not been identified. Nothing much larger sits one base from this clone, and base qualities are not available. For sequencing, an Illumina NovaSeq 6000 was employed. cDNA libraries for TCRalpha and TCRbeta were prepared by 5'RACE using constant-segment primers, with sample barcodes and unique molecular identifiers added. Trizol reagent was used to extract RNA from every sample. Library amplification was performed in two PCR steps, and a second sample barcode and Illumina TruSeq adapters were introduced in the second step. The libraries were sequenced on an Illumina NovaSeq using 2 x 150 bp paired-end reads. The authors' pipeline ran thus. With migec v1.2.7, reads were demultiplexed and then collapsed into UMI-guided consensus sequences. Using mixcr v2.1.11, UMI consensuses were aligned to TRA and TRB V and J templates and then assembled into clonotypes. Expanded or contracted clonotypes were those called significant by both edgeR and NoisET, with noise models trained on biological replicates. For edgeR calls, a false discovery rate-adjusted p below 0.01 and a log2 fold-change threshold of 1 were applied. As an exploratory analysis of dynamics, max-normalized trajectories of the 1000 most abundant clonotypes were examined by PCA with hierarchical clustering. Each responding clone was given a CD4 or CD8 phenotype based on the CD4+ and CD8+ repertoires, which had been sequenced separately. TCRdb reanalyzed the raw reads on its own, using fastp at Q25 for trimming and MiXCR for clone calling, and kept in-frame beta chains. Rows with a matching CDR3 protein are joined into one entry that keeps the most common DNA and genes. TCRdb assigned the V and J calls; the authors' analysis was not used. This sample holds nearly 110,000 distinct CDR3 sequences; 17% were observed only once. The ten top clones hold 28% of the sample.

Ficoll-Paque density gradient centrifugation was the method used to isolate PBMCs. The CDR3 goes from the cysteine to the phenylalanine over 16 residues. Only the CDR3 DNA is retained, 48 bases long and in frame from the first base. Per the germline V gene (reference sequence), SEHNR is the CDR1 and FQNEAQ is the CDR2. The junction shows trimming of 0 bases on V and 5 bases on J, and the gene matches do not reach 5 bases of it. The data stem from a study of T-cell memory formation after mild COVID-19 (dated by TCRdb to about 2021). For the study in its entirety: Most TCR sequence clusters were specific to one of the two donors. T-cell clones expanding and contracting after mild COVID-19 in a couple of donors were tracked by longitudinal TCRalpha and TCRbeta repertoire sequencing. Two young, previously healthy adult volunteers, one female and one male, were included in the cohort. Overall results and qualifications from the work: Only two mild cases were covered in the study, and larger cohorts including severe cases with pre-infection samples were considered necessary. Balanced CD4/CD8 phenotypes were observed for clones contracting from day 15 to 85, whereas a bias towards CD4+ was observed for a second wave of clones expanding from day 15 to 37. SARS-CoV-2 specificity of the second-wave clones peaking on day 37 was not confirmed. Contracting CD4+ clones appeared mostly in the CM and EM memory subsets, whereas CD8+ clones were enriched in EMRA. Some responding clones were detected in pre-infection memory, which suggested that pre-existing cross-reactive memory T cells had joined the SARS-CoV-2 response.

This TCR derives from an adult woman who had mild COVID-19 (a few samples of this study predate the infection). The sample titles of this study are shuffled in the database, so cell type and time point are left out; the donor was told from shared clones. Sample: PBMCs or a T cell subset sorted from them (not recorded which). The sequence joins TRBV7-9 to TRBJ2-1; 9 bases in the middle match TRBD2. The sequence in DNA is TGTGCCAGCAGCTTAGCATCTAGCGGGGAAGACAATGAGCAGTTCTTC. Its product reads: CASSLASSGEDNEQFF.